This T cell receptor (beta chain) was recovered during a study of blood T cell repertoires in COVID-19. Only in-frame clones appear in the TCRdb table, and some are missing; sequencing was by immunoSEQ multiplex PCR. The sample yields under 150,000 clones, 80% to 90% seen once. CDR1 LNHDA and CDR2 SQIVND come from the germline V gene (reference sequence). This CDR3 is 14 amino acids long. The ends were cut back, 7 bases at V and 10 bases at J, with 19 bases in the middle. Residents of over 20 US areas, aged roughly 18 to 89 years, made up the participants. In Cohort 3, a recovered donor had either two negative PCRs, clearance, or symptom resolution.

The specimen sequenced was PBMCs or T cells enriched from blood (not recorded which). The clonotype comes from a woman aged 45-65 years who had recovered from COVID-19. The V gene is TRBV19, the J gene TRBJ1-4; weak D call: TRBD1 (5 bases). The CDR3 loop is CASTDGGLDRKLFF. The CDR3 DNA reads as TGTGCCAGTACGGACGGGGGACTCGATCGAAAACTGTTTTTT. Variable domain in full (rest from reference TRBV19 and TRBJ1-4): DGGITQSPKYLFRKEGQNVTLSCEQNLNHDAMYWYRQDPGQGLRLIYYSQIVNDFQKGDIAEGYSVSREKKESFPLTVTSAQKNPTAFYLCASTDGGLDRKLFFGSGTQLSVL.